The 32 T cell receptor beta chains given below trace back to one sample, sequenced in a study of blood T cell repertoires in COVID-19 (TCRdb year 2020). To prepare the library, the immunoSEQ multiplex PCR assay was applied. TCRdb retrieved this table from immuneACCESS and kept in-frame rearrangements only. Not all clones are present; in checked studies, unresolved V genes account for under half, and no reason is known for the remainder. In this sample the table shows approximately 250,000 clones, under 95% of which occur a single time. Approximately 3% of the sample rests with the top ten. Source material: PBMCs or T cells enriched from blood (not recorded which). All receptors derive from a man aged 35 to 55 who had been exposed to COVID-19.

The J gene is TRBJ1-2, the V gene TRBV27; 10 nucleotides match TRBD1. Germline V gene data show CDR1 as MNHEY and CDR2 as SMNVEV (reference sequence). After removal of 6 bases from V and 0 bases from J, the junction contained 7 bases not matched to a gene. The CDR3 is 16 amino acids. The CDR3 DNA follows: TGTGCCAGCAGCGACAGGGGGCTGAGAGCTAACTATGGCTACACCTTC. It yields the protein CASSDRGLRANYGYTF.

This clone was seen just once. V usage is TRBV27 and J usage is TRBJ1-1; unclear D gene. CDR1 MNHEY and CDR2 SMNVEV come from the germline V gene (reference sequence). The CDR3 has 13 amino acids. The V end was cut by 4 bases, the J end by 1 base, with 7 bases between. CDR3 coding DNA: TGTGCCAGCAGTTATCTAGCGAACACTGAAGCTTTCTTT. It translates to CASSYLANTEAFF.

The chain couples TRBV5-1 to TRBJ1-6; D perhaps matches TRBD1 (6 bases). The germline gives CDR1 SGHRS, CDR2 YFSETQ. This CDR3 region has 15 residues. Trimming took off 1 base at V and 6 bases at J, with 11 bases between the two ends. CDR3 protein: CASSLSGGSNSPLHF. In DNA form, the CDR3 reads TGCGCCAGCAGCTTGTCGGGGGGCTCTAATTCACCCCTCCACTTT.

Of note for this clone: At one end, the junction sequence differs from germline, possibly due to a read error. The chain uses TRBV25-1 and TRBJ2-4, with 7 bases lining up with TRBD1. The CDR3 covers 14 residues. CDR1 MGHDK and CDR2 SYGVNS come from the germline V gene. CDR3 loop: CASNEGGGKNIQYF. Here the CDR3 DNA reads TGTGCCAGCAATGAAGGGGGCGGCAAAAACATTCAGTACTTC.

The chain combines TRBV4-3 with TRBJ2-2; 11 bases align to TRBD2. The J segment lost 7 bases and the V segment lost 6 bases, leaving 10 bases of the junction unmatched. The length of the CDR3 is 16 residues. In germline, CDR1 is LGHNA, CDR2 YSLEER. The CDR3 sequence is CASSPTSGSYGGELFF. In nucleotides, the CDR3 is TGCGCCAGCAGTCCTACTAGCGGGAGTTACGGCGGGGAGCTGTTTTTT.

The rearrangement uses TRBV6-1 and TRBJ1-3; a weak D match, TRBD1 (5 bases). This CDR3 contains 12 residues. Germline CDR1 reads MNHNS; CDR2 reads SASEGT. The ends were cut back, 6 bases at V and 8 bases at J, with 11 bases in the middle. The DNA for the CDR3 is TGTGCCAGCAGCCCAGGGAGGGACACCATATATTTT. Its protein product is CASSPGRDTIYF.

The genes are TRBV7-9 and TRBJ1-2, with 7 bases matching TRBD1. The V and J ends lost 3 bases and 0 bases, in that order; junction bases with no gene match: 10. The germline V gene encodes CDR1 SEHNR and CDR2 FQNEAQ (reference sequence). CDR3 length: 17 residues. The CDR3 reads CASSFLGTDQSNYGYTF. The CDR3, as DNA: TGTGCCAGCAGCTTTTTGGGGACAGACCAATCTAACTATGGCTACACCTTC.

The chain is built from TRBV12-5 and TRBJ2-3; possibly TRBD1 for D (6 bases). Germline CDR1 LGHNT, CDR2 FRNRAP. The CDR3 is 13 residues long. Trimming took 6 bases from V and 4 from J, leaving 11 bases between them. This chain's CDR3 is CASGQGMSDTQYF. DNA for the CDR3: TGTGCTAGTGGACAGGGTATGTCAGATACGCAGTATTTT.

This clone was seen more than once but under ten times. The CDR3 DNA is TGCGCCAGCAGCTCCGGGACAGAAAACATTCAGTACTTC. Translated, it gives CASSSGTENIQYF. The J gene is TRBJ2-4, the V gene TRBV5-1; 7 bases match TRBD1. The trim removed 3 bases at V and 5 bases at J, leaving 2 bases unmatched. Germline CDR1 is SGHRS and CDR2 is YFSETQ. The CDR3 is 13 amino acids.

This clone was detected only once. This sequence joins TRBV27 and TRBJ1-5; a weak D match, TRBD1 (6 bases). Germline assignment: CDR1 MNHEY and CDR2 SMNVEV (reference sequence). V lost 4 bases, J lost 4 bases, and 14 bases lay in between. The CDR3 contains 15 residues. The CDR3 bases are TGTGCCAGCAGTTCCAACAGGGAAGAGAATCAGCCCCAGCATTTT. Translating gives CASSSNREENQPQHF.

This sequence joins TRBV6-5 and TRBJ2-7, with D maybe TRBD1 (5 bases). The CDR3 is 13 residues long. In germline, CDR1 is MNHEY, CDR2 SVGAGI. V shed 8 bases and J shed 4 bases, with 15 bases lying between them. DNA of the CDR3: TGTGCCAGCGCTTCTGGACAATTATACGAGCAGTACTTC. Translated: CASASGQLYEQYF.

With respect to this clone: The sample carries other DNA sequences with the same CDR3. The rearrangement uses TRBV9 and TRBJ2-3; D gene ambiguous. The CDR3 loop spans 13 amino acids. The V end lost 0 bases, the J end lost 4 bases, and 6 bases lay between the germline ends. CDR1 is SGDLS and CDR2 is YYNGEE in the germline V gene. CDR3 protein: CASSVDAADTQYF. The CDR3 DNA sequence: TGTGCCAGCAGCGTAGATGCAGCAGATACGCAGTATTTT.

This clone was counted only a few times. This chain uses TRBV9 with TRBJ1-5, with unresolved D. This CDR3 is 14 amino acids long. Germline V gene lookup returns CDR1 SGDLS and CDR2 YYNGEE. The germline V and J ends were trimmed by 0 bases and 5 bases, with 9 bases remaining between them. The chain's CDR3 is CASSVGGLDQPQHF. Written as DNA, the CDR3 is TGTGCCAGCAGCGTAGGAGGGCTGGATCAGCCCCAGCATTTT.

This chain links TRBV28 with TRBJ1-2; weak D call: TRBD1 (6 bases). The germline V gene has CDR1 MDHEN and CDR2 SYDVKM. The CDR3 loop spans 15 amino acids. Trimming pared 7 bases from V and 6 bases from J, leaving 21 bases between. The CDR3 protein is CASILGGDLGNGYTF. Here the CDR3 DNA reads TGTGCCAGCATCCTAGGGGGGGACCTTGGGAATGGCTACACCTTC.

This clone was seen a few times. The gene calls are TRBV2 and TRBJ2-7; the D is unclear. The CDR3 sequence is 13 residues long. Germline CDR1 reads SNHLY; CDR2 reads FYNNEI. Trimming pared 4 bases from V and 3 bases from J, leaving 10 bases between. Here the CDR3 reads CASSVQRDYEQYF. In nucleotides, the CDR3 is TGTGCCAGCAGTGTACAGAGAGACTACGAGCAGTACTTC.

DNA of the CDR3: TGTGCCAGCAGCTTAGATACCTACGAGCAGTACTTC. It is translated as CASSLDTYEQYF. The gene calls are TRBV7-9 and TRBJ2-7, with D hard to call. Trimming removed 1 base at V and 2 bases at J, with 3 bases between. The CDR3 contains 12 residues. Germline V gene lookup returns CDR1 SEHNR and CDR2 FQNEAQ (reference sequence).

The chain uses TRBV5-6 and TRBJ1-5; D gene uncertain. Germline V gives CDR1 SGHDT, CDR2 YYEEEE. The CDR3 loop spans 16 amino acids. V lost 4 bases, J lost 1 base, and 15 bases lay in between. The CDR3 coding sequence is TGTGCCAGCAGCGCGACGGGTTTAACGAGCAATCAGCCCCAGCATTTT. This sequence encodes CASSATGLTSNQPQHF.

The rearrangement uses TRBV30 and TRBJ1-1; maybe TRBD1 (6 bases). Germline CDR1 reads GTSNPN; CDR2 reads SVGIG (reference sequence). The V end was cut by 3 bases, the J end by 3 bases, with 32 bases between. This CDR3 has 20 amino acids. The CDR3 coding sequence is TGTGCCTGGAGCGAACGGTTTCGGGGCAGGGGCTTTAAATCGGACACTGAAGCTTTCTTT. Its translation: CAWSERFRGRGFKSDTEAFF.

The chain uses TRBV7-6 and TRBJ2-1; 11 bases agree with TRBD2. This CDR3 has 19 residues. V shed 4 bases, J shed 8 bases, and the junction held 19 bases outside the gene matches. Germline V gives CDR1 SGHVS, CDR2 FNYEAQ. The CDR3 nucleotides are TGTGCCAGCAGCTATGCCAAGAAGGGTAGCGGGAGGGCGGATGATGAGCAGTTCTTC. It specifies CASSYAKKGSGRADDEQFF. The full variable domain, with the rest looked up from reference TRBV7-6 and TRBJ2-1, is GAGVSQSPRYKVTKRGQDVALRCDPISGHVSLYWYRQALGQGPEFLTYFNYEAQQDKSGLPNDRFSAERPEGSISTLTIQRTEQRDSAMYRCASSYAKKGSGRADDEQFFGPGTRLTVL.

The J gene is TRBJ2-1, the V gene TRBV6-6, with 14 bases lining up with TRBD2. Germline V gene sequence: CDR1 MNHNY, CDR2 SVGAGI (reference sequence). With V trimmed by 4 bases and J by 3 bases, 2 bases remained unmatched. CDR3 length equals 16 residues. The CDR3 loop reads CASSSGLAGDYNEQFF. The CDR3 DNA reads TGTGCCAGCAGTTCGGGACTAGCGGGGGACTACAATGAGCAGTTCTTC.

Concerning this clone itself: Sequence at one end of the junction differs from germline and may be a read error. The chain couples TRBV7-7 to TRBJ2-1, with D unclear. Germline assignment: CDR1 SSHAT and CDR2 FNYEAQ (reference sequence). CDR3 size: 13 residues. CDR3 sequence: CASSFAANNEQFF. CDR3 in DNA: TGTGCTAGCAGCTTCGCTGCGAACAATGAGCAGTTCTTC.

CDR3 in amino acids: CASSFDRVNTEAFF. The DNA for the CDR3 is TGTGCCAGCAGCTTTGACAGGGTAAACACTGAAGCTTTCTTT. The rearrangement links TRBV7-3 to TRBJ1-1; 7 bases map to TRBD1. CDR1 is SGHTA, CDR2 FQGTGA, per germline. With V trimmed by 3 bases and J by 2 bases, 3 bases remained unmatched. CDR3 length equals 14 residues. The full variable domain, rest sourced from reference TRBV7-3 and TRBJ1-1, is GAGVSQTPSNKVTEKGKYVELRCDPISGHTALYWYRQSLGQGPEFLIYFQGTGAADDSGLPNDRFFAVRPEGSVSTLKIQRTERGDSAVYLCASSFDRVNTEAFFGQGTRLTVV.

J is TRBJ2-7 and V is TRBV4-1, with D perhaps TRBD2 (5 bases). This CDR3 is built from 15 residues. CDR1 and CDR2 (germline): MGHRA, YSYEKL. V was pared by 1 base and J by 6 bases, with 16 bases between. The CDR3 reads CASSQVLRPGFEQYF. In DNA, the CDR3 is TGCGCCAGCAGCCAAGTCTTACGTCCGGGGTTCGAGCAGTACTTC.

The chain combines TRBV7-3 with TRBJ2-5, with unresolved D. The CDR3 extends over 16 amino acids. The V end lost 1 base, the J end lost 2 bases, and 14 bases lay between the germline ends. The germline CDR1 and CDR2 sequences are SGHTA and FQGTGA. Written as DNA, the CDR3 is TGTGCCAGCAGCTTAAACCCAGGTTTGGCACAAGAGACCCAGTACTTC. It encodes CASSLNPGLAQETQYF.

The chain uses TRBV11-3 and TRBJ2-2; D is undetermined. V lost 1 base, J lost 5 bases, and 14 bases lay in between. This CDR3 has 16 residues. Germline loops: CDR1 SGHNT, CDR2 YENEEA. In nucleotides, the CDR3 is TGTGCCAGCAGCTTAGGTCCGGTCGTGGTAACCGGGGAGCTGTTTTTT. Translating it yields CASSLGPVVVTGELFF.

This chain connects TRBV7-3 to TRBJ2-1; 7 bases are a match to TRBD2. The CDR3 runs 14 residues. Trimming removed 5 bases from V and 10 bases from J; junction bases left unmatched: 11. CDR1 SGHTA and CDR2 FQGTGA come from the germline V gene. For the CDR3, the DNA is TGTGCCAGCAGCCCCCAGGTTGCGGGAGAGGAGCAGTTCTTC. Protein: CASSPQVAGEEQFF.

The V call is TRBV28, the J call TRBJ1-5; no clear D gene. Germline V gives CDR1 MDHEN, CDR2 SYDVKM. The CDR3 contains 13 residues. Trimming removed 5 bases from V and 9 bases from J, with 14 bases in between. The CDR3 region is CASSASRPGPQHF. The CDR3 DNA is TGTGCCAGCAGTGCTTCCCGACCGGGGCCCCAGCATTTT.

The chain joins TRBV10-3 to TRBJ2-7; 11 bases line up with TRBD2. This CDR3 has 15 residues. V shed 4 bases, J shed 3 bases, and the junction held 5 bases outside the gene matches. Germline CDR1 ENHRY, CDR2 SYGVKD. The CDR3: CAISGTSGRDYEQYF. The CDR3 nucleotides are TGTGCCATCAGTGGGACTAGCGGGCGGGACTACGAGCAGTACTTC.

The chain combines TRBV19 with TRBJ1-3; D unclear. The CDR3 extends over 14 amino acids. The germline gives CDR1 LNHDA, CDR2 SQIVND (reference sequence). Trimming left V 6 bases short and J 4 bases short, with 13 bases between. CDR3 loop: CASRSEGGGNTIYF. CDR3 DNA sequence: TGTGCCAGTAGATCCGAGGGAGGCGGAAACACCATATATTTT.

With respect to this clone: One junction end disagrees with the germline gene, perhaps due to a read error. The J gene is TRBJ2-1, the V gene TRBV27; TRBD2 matches at 7 bases. Germline lookup yields CDR1 MNHEY and CDR2 SMNVEV (reference sequence). CDR3 length equals 13 residues. The CDR3 DNA follows: TGTGCCAGCAGTTTAGGAGGACTAGGTGAGCTGTTCTTC. Residues: CASSLGGLGELFF.

This chain joins TRBV30 and TRBJ1-5; D not certain. There are 15 residues in the CDR3. V was trimmed by 3 bases and J by 1 base, leaving 13 bases between them. CDR1 and CDR2 (germline): GTSNPN, SVGIG (reference sequence). The CDR3 spells CAWRGGSGSNQPQHF. The CDR3 DNA follows: TGTGCCTGGAGGGGCGGATCGGGGAGCAATCAGCCCCAGCATTTT. Drawing the rest from reference TRBV30 and TRBJ1-5, the complete variable domain is SQTIHQWPATLVQPVGSPLSLECTVEGTSNPNLYWYRQAAGRGLQLLFYSVGIGQISSEVPQNLSASRPQDRQFILSSKKLLLSDSGFYLCAWRGGSGSNQPQHFGDGTRLSIL.

V usage is TRBV11-3 and J usage is TRBJ1-1, with D possibly TRBD1 on 6 matching bases. The CDR3 is 15 residues long. V was trimmed by 5 bases and J by 3 bases, leaving 16 bases between them. Germline V gives CDR1 SGHNT, CDR2 YENEEA. The CDR3, as DNA: TGTGCCAGCAGCCAACAGGGTCGCGGGTACACTGAAGCTTTCTTT. Translation gives CASSQQGRGYTEAFF.